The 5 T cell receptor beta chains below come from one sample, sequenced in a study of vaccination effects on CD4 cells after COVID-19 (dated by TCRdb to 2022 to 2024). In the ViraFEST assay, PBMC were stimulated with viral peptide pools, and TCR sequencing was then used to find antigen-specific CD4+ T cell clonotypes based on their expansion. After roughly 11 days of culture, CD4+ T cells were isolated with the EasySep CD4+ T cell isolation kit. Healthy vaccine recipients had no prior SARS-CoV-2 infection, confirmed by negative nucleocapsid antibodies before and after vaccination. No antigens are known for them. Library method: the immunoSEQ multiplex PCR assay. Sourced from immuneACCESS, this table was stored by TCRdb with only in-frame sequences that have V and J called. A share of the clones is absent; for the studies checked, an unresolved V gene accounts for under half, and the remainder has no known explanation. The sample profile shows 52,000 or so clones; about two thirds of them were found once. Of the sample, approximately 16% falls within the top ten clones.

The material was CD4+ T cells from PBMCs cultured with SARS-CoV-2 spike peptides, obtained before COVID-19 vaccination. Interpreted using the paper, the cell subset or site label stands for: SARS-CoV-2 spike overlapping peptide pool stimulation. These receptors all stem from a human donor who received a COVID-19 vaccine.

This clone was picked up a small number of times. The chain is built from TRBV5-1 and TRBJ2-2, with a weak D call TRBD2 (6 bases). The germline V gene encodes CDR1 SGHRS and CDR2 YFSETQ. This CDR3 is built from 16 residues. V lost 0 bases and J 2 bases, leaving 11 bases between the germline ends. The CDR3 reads CASSLEGTSNTGELFF. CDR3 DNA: TGCGCCAGCAGCTTGGAAGGGACTTCCAACACCGGGGAGCTGTTTTTT.

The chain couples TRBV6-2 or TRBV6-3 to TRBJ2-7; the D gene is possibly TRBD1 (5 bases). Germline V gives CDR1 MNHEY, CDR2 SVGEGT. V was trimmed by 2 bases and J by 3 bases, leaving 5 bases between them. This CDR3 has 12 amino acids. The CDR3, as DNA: TGTGCCAGCAGTTACACAGGCTACGAGCAGTACTTC. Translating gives CASSYTGYEQYF.

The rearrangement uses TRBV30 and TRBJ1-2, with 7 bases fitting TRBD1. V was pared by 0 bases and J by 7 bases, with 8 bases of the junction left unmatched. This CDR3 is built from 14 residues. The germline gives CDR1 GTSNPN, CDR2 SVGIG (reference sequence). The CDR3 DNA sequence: TGTGCCTGGAGTGTACCCCGACAGGGAGGTGGCTACACCTTC. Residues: CAWSVPRQGGGYTF.

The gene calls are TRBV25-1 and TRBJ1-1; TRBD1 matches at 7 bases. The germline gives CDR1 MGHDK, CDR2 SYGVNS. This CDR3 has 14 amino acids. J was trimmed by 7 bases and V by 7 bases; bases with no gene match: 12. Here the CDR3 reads CASKRRGQMDEAFF. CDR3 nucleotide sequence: TGTGCCAGCAAACGGAGGGGGCAGATGGATGAAGCTTTCTTT.

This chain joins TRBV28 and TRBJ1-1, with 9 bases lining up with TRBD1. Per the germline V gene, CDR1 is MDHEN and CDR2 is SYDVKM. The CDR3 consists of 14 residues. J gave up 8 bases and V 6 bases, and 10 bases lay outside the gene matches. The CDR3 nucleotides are TGTGCCAGCAGGATCCCGGGACAGGGTCGAGAAGCTTTCTTT. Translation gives CASRIPGQGREAFF.